This TCR beta chain was captured in a study of T-cell reconstitution after alpha-beta-depleted transplantation in children. The CDR3 consists of 15 residues. TCRbeta library construction was performed incorporating unique molecular identifiers. MiXCR, run by TCRdb on the PCR reads, gives a single entry per CDR3 protein. The sample lists hundreds of thousands of distinct CDR3 sequences, approximately 29% seen once, with more than 2% in the top ten. The sequenced sample was PBMCs from the stem cell graft donor, obtained from the stem cell graft. The sequence was collected from a human donor who donated a stem cell graft to a child with aplastic anemia. The V gene is TRBV21-1, the J gene TRBJ2-7; the tabulated D call, TRBD1, remains unverified against the DNA. TRBV21-1 is a pseudogene. The CDR3 sequence: CASSKETGGIDEQYV. In DNA form, the CDR3 reads TGTGCCAGCAGCAAAGAAACAGGGGGTATTGATGAGCAGTACGTC.